This T cell receptor (beta chain) derives from a study of graft-versus-host responses after intestinal transplantation (dated by TCRdb to about 2021). Turning to the overall study: Recipients received multivisceral, liver-intestinal, or isolated intestinal transplants. Anti-thymocyte globulin induction was given to all recipients, followed by maintenance tacrolimus and steroids for approximately 3 years. After intestinal transplantation, graft-versus-host and host-versus-graft alloreactive T cell clones in the graft, circulation and bone marrow were tracked using bulk TCR-beta CDR3 sequencing. To identify alloreactive clones, pre-transplant mixed lymphocyte reaction products were sequenced and then compared with unstimulated pre-transplant donor and recipient T cells. The cohort enrolled under 30 intestinal transplant recipients, one of whom was a retransplant, and a few patients without pretransplant specimens were excluded. A peak of at least 4% donor T cells among recipient peripheral blood mononuclear cells was the definition used for donor T cell macrochimerism. Rather than being sequenced by the commercial service, samples from a few later patients were sequenced in-house on an Illumina MiSeq and processed with MiXCR. What the research found in general, with its limitations: Early after transplant, declines in HvG clones were associated with peak levels of circulating GvH clones. GvH clones were detected in recipient bone marrow, and some appeared earlier in ileal mucosa or blood, consistent with an intestinal mucosal origin. The conclusions were limited by the relatively low number and heterogeneity of the intestinal transplant patients. Patients with donor T cell macrochimerism had high GvH to HvG T cell clonal ratios in their allografts.

The library relied on the immunoSEQ multiplex PCR assay. For most patients, genomic DNA was isolated with the Qiagen DNeasy Blood and Tissue Kit and shipped frozen to Adaptive Biotechnologies for TCR sequencing. For most patients, genomic DNA was subjected to high-throughput TCR-beta CDR3 sequencing by Adaptive Biotechnologies. In the original analysis: Adaptive's ImmunoSEQ software supplied the TCR sequencing data for 18 patients, while MiXCR and VDJtools were used to process three other patients. To correct CD4 versus CD8 sorting errors, sequences present in both subsets at a frequency ratio below 5:1 were removed. CDR3 nucleotide sequences shared between donor and recipient were removed because their origin could not be assigned. Alloreactive clones required at least 2-fold expansion over unstimulated cells and minimum CFSE-low frequency of 0.002% (template counts) or 0.001% (read counts). Mappable clones were those detected in sequenced pre-transplant spleen, lymph node, or MLR CFSE-low populations of the donor or recipient. Cumulative frequency of alloreactive clones was calculated as a percentage of all sequences weighted by copy number. The clones in this table, taken by TCRdb from immuneACCESS, are in-frame only. Not every clone is retained; where verified, under half of the shortfall comes from an unresolved V gene, and the cause of the rest is unknown. D and trimming were read from the DNA, whereas the V and J calls and clone size are those reported in that table. This sample has 90,000 to 150,000 clones in its table, and 85% to 95% of those were observed once. More than 0.09% of the sample comes from the top ten.

This sample's time point label indicates: cells obtained before transplantation from donor or recipient. CD3+CD4+ and CD3+CD8+ populations were FACS-sorted from unstimulated pre-transplant donor and recipient cells taken from spleen or lymph nodes. V loses 5 bases of germline sequence and J loses 1 base, and the interval between the two ends is 9 bases. The germline V gene gives CDR1 as SGHTA and CDR2 as FQGNSA. From the cysteine up to the phenylalanine, the CDR3 has a length of 14 residues. Here the CDR3 DNA is all that survives: 42 bases in frame from base 1. This clone was detected a few times. No cognate antigen has been identified for it. There are no base qualities to consult, and no much larger clone falls within one base.

Source: unstimulated CD4+ T cells sorted from spleen or lymph node cells, taken before intestinal transplant. The chain joins TRBV7-2 to TRBJ1-3, and the D gene may be TRBD1, 6 bases matching. The clonotype originates from a human donor who received an intestinal transplant. The DNA is TGTGCCAGCAGCCCCACAGGGTCTGGAAACACCATATATTTT. The translation is CASSPTGSGNTIYF.